This T cell receptor (beta chain) was profiled in a study of CD8+ T cells in alopecia areata. Study conclusions and caveats: Scalp samples also yield sequences of resident alphabeta T cells from normal skin. Mice showed clearer TCR sharing than patients did, a gap that was possibly HLA-related. Many expanded lesional clones persisted in scalp and blood during tofacitinib.

TCR sequencing used cDNA made by reverse transcription of extracted RNA. Some clones are missing from TCRdb's copy, which holds only in-frame ones; the method was immunoSEQ multiplex PCR. In the table there are roughly 200,000 clones, roughly 50% of which are singletons. Indicated treatment: oral pan-JAK inhibitor, 5-10 mg twice daily. Trimming removed 4 bases from V and 19 bases from J, with 21 bases in between. Germline V gives CDR1 SGDLS, CDR2 YYNGEE. This CDR3 is built from 13 residues. For this clone: What it recognizes is unknown.

The clonotype was recovered from a human donor with alopecia areata. Sequencing was performed on CD8+ T cells sorted from blood, taken at week 24, from a patient treated with tofacitinib. This sequence joins TRBV9 and TRBJ1-6; no clear D gene. The CDR3 DNA reads as TGTGCCAGCAGCCCGAATACCTTCCCGCGATTACACTTT. Its translation is CASSPNTFPRLHF.